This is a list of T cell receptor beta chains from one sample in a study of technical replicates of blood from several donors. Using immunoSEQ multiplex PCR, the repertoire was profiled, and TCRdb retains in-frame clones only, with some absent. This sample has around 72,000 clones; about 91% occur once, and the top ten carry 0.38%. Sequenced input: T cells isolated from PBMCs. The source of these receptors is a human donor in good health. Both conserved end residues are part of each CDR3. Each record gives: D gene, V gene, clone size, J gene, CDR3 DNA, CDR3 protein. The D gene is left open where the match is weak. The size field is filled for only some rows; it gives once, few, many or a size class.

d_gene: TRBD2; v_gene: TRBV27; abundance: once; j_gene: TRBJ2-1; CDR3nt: TGTGCCAGCAGTCTGGGACTAGCGTTCTACAATGAGCAGTTCTTC; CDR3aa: CASSLGLAFYNEQFF
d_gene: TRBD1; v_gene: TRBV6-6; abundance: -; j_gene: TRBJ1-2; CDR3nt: TGTGCCAGCAGTTACGCCGGGACAGGGGGCTACACCTTC; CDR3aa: CASSYAGTGGYTF
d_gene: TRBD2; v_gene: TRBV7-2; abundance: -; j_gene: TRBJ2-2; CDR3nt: TGTGCCAGCAGAGCTAGCGGTAACACCGGGGAGCTGTTTTTT; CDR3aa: CASRASGNTGELFF
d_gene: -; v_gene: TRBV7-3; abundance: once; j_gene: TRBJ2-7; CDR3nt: TGTGCCAGCAGCTTATCGGCGGACTACTACGAGCAGTACTTC; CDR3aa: CASSLSADYYEQYF
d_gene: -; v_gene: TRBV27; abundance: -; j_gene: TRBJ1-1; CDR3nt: TGTGCCAGCAGTTATATATCGGGACATAGCACTGAAGCTTTCTTT; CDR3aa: CASSYISGHSTEAFF
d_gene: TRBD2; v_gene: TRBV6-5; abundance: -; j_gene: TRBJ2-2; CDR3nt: TGTAACAGTAGGGAGGGGAGAACCGGGGAGCTGTTTTTT; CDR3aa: CNSREGRTGELFF
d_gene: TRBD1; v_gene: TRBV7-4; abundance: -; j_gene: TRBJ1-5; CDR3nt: TGTGCCAGCAGCTCCTTGACAGGGCCCTTCCTTAATCAGCCCCAGCATTTT; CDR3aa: CASSSLTGPFLNQPQHF
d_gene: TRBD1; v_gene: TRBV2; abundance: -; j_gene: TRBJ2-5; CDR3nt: TGTGCCAGCAGTGGGGACAGGGAAACAGAGACCCAGTACTTC; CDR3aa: CASSGDRETETQYF
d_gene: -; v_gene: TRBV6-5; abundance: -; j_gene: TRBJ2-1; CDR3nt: TGTGCCAGCACCCCCTGGGGGGTCGGCAATGAGCAGTTCTTC; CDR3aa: CASTPWGVGNEQFF
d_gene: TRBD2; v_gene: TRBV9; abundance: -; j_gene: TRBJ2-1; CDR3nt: TGTGCCAGCAGCGGATCGACTAGCGGGAGACCTAGTGAGCAGTTCTTC; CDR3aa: CASSGSTSGRPSEQFF
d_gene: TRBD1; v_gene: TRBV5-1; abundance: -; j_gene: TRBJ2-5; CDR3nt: TGCGCCAGCAGCTTGGGGAGGGACAGGGCGCAAGAGACCCAGTACTTC; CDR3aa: CASSLGRDRAQETQYF
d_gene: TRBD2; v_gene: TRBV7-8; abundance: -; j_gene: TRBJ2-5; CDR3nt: TGTGCCAGCAGCCCCCCGGGACTAGCGGGCCAAGAGACCCAGTACTTC; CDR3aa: CASSPPGLAGQETQYF
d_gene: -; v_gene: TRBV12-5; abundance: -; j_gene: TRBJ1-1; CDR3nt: TGTGCTAGTGCCTCCGGTCGGGTAGGAGCTTTCTTT; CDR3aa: CASASGRVGAFF
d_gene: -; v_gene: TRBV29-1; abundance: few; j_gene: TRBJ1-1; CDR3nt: TGCAGCGATGGGGGGGCCTTTGAAGCTTTCTTT; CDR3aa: CSDGGAFEAFF
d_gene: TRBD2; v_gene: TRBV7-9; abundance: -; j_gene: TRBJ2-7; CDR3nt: TGTGCCAGCAGCTTAGCGGGAGGGAGTATAGACGAGCAGTACTTC; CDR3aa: CASSLAGGSIDEQYF
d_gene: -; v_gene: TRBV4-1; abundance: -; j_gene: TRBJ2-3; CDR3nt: TGCGCCAGCAGCACAGGTGTTGGACGCACAGATACGCAGTATTTT; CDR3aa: CASSTGVGRTDTQYF
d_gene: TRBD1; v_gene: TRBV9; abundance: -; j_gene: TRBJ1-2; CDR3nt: TGTGCCAGCAGTTACGACAGGGACGATGGCTACACCTTC; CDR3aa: CASSYDRDDGYTF
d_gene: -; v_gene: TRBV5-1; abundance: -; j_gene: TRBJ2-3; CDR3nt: TGCGCCAGCAGCCTGCGGGCTAGCGATACGCAGTATTTT; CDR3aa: CASSLRASDTQYF
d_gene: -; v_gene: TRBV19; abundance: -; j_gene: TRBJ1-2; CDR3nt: TGTGCCAGTAGATGGATTTCCTGGGGCTCGGGCTACACCTTC; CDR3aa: CASRWISWGSGYTF
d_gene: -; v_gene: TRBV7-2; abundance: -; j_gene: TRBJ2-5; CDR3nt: TGTGCCAGCAGCCTTGGACAGAAAGAGACCCAGTACTTC; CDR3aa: CASSLGQKETQYF
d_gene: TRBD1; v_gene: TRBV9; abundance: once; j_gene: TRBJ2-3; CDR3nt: TGTGCCAGCAGCTTAGGACAGGGCCCCCCAGATACGCAGTATTTT; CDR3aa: CASSLGQGPPDTQYF
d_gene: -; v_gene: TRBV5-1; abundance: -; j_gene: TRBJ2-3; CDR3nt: TGCGCCAGCAGCTCTAGCACAGATACGCAGTATTTT; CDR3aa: CASSSSTDTQYF
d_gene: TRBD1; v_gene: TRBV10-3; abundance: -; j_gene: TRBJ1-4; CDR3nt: TGTGCCTCACAGGGGGAAACTAATGAAAAACTGTTTTTT; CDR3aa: CASQGETNEKLFF
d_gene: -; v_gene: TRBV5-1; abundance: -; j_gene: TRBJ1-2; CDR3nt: TGCGCCAGCAGCCACGGGGCCCTGGGCAGGGGCTATGGCTACACCTTC; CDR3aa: CASSHGALGRGYGYTF
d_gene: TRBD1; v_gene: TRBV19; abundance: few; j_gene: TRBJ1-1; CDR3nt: TGTGCCAGTAGCTGGGACAGAGATGAAGCTTTCTTT; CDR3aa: CASSWDRDEAFF
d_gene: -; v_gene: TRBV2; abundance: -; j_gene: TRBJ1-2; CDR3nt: TGTGCCAAACTCCGGGAGGGCGGCGGCTACACCTTC; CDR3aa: CAKLREGGGYTF
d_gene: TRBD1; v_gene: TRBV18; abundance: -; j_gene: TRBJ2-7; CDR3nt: TGTGCCAGCTCAAATGGACAGGCCTACGAGCAGTACTTC; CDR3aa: CASSNGQAYEQYF
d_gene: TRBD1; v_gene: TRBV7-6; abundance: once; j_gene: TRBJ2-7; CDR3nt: TGTGCCAGCAGCTTAGCCCCCGGGACAGGGGGTTTCGAGCAGTACTTC; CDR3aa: CASSLAPGTGGFEQYF
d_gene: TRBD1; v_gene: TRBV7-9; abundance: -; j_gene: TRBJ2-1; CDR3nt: TGTGCCAGCAACAAACCCGGGACAGGGAGAAATGAGCAGTTCTTC; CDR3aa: CASNKPGTGRNEQFF
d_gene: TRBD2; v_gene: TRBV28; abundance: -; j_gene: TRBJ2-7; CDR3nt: TGTGCCAGCAGTCTGCTAGCGGGAGTTGAGCAGTACTTC; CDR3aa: CASSLLAGVEQYF
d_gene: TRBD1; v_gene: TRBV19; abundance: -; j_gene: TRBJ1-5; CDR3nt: TGTGCCAGTATTGATGGACAGGGGGCTAATCAGCCCCAGCATTTT; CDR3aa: CASIDGQGANQPQHF
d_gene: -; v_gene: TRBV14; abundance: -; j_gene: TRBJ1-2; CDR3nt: TGTGCCAGCAGCCAAGATTATCCAGGTGTAGGTACCGGCTACACCTTC; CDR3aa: CASSQDYPGVGTGYTF
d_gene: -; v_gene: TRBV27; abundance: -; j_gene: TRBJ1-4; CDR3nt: TGTGCCACCCAGGACAGATTAGCGCCTAATGAAAAACTGTTTTTT; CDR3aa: CATQDRLAPNEKLFF
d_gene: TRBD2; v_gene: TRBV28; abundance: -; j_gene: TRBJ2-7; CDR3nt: TGTGCCAGCAGTTTACTAGCGGGAGGGCCGGGAGAGCAGTACTTC; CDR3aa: CASSLLAGGPGEQYF
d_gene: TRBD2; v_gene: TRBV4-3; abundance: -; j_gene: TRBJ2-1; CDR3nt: TGCGCCAGCAGCCCCCTATCTAGCGGGGCTGACAATGAGCAGTTCTTC; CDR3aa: CASSPLSSGADNEQFF
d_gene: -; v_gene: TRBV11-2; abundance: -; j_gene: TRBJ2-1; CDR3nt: TGTGCCAGCAGCTTAGTCCCGGTGGGCCTACTGGGCAATGAGCAGTTCTTC; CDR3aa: CASSLVPVGLLGNEQFF
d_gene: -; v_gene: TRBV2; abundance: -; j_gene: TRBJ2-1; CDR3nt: TGTGCCAGCAGTGAGAGACTACCATTAAGCTCCTACAATGAGCAGTTCTTC; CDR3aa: CASSERLPLSSYNEQFF
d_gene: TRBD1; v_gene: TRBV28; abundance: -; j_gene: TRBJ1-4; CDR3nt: TGTGCCAGCATAACAGGGGGCGCAAATGAAAAACTGTTTTTT; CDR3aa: CASITGGANEKLFF
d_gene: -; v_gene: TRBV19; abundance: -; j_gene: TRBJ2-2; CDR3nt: TGTGCCAGCATGGGCAGGAACACCGGGGAGCTGTTTTTT; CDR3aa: CASMGRNTGELFF
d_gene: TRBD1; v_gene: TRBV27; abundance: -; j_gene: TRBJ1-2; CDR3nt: TGTGCCAGCAGTTTATCCCCTGGGACAGAGGGAAATGGCTACACCTTC; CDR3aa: CASSLSPGTEGNGYTF
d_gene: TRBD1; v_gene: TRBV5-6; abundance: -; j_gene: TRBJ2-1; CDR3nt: TGTGCCAGCAGCTTAAGGGGACAGGGGGGCAATGAGCAGTTCTTC; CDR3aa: CASSLRGQGGNEQFF
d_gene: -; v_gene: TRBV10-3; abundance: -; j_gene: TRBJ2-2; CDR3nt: TGTGCCATCCTTCTGAACACCGGGGAGCTGTTTTTT; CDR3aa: CAILLNTGELFF
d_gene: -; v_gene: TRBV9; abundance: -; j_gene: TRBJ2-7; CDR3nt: TGTGCCAGCAGCTTAAACCCCTCAGGGGCCACCTACGAGCAGTACTTC; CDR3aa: CASSLNPSGATYEQYF
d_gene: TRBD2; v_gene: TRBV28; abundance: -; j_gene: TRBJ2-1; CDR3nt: TGTGCCAGCAGTGAAACTAGCGATGGTGAGCAGTTCTTC; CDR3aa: CASSETSDGEQFF
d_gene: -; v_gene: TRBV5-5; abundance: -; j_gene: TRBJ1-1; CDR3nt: TGTGCCAGCAGCTTGGCGCAGGGGCGTCTGACTGAAGCTTTCTTT; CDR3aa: CASSLAQGRLTEAFF
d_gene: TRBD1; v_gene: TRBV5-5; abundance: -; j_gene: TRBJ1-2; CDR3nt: TGTGCCAGCAGCTTGAGGGGACAGGGAGGCTATGGCTACACCTTC; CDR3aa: CASSLRGQGGYGYTF
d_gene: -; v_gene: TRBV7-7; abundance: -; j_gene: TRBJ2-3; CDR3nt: TGTGCTAGCAGCCAGGGCGGGGGCAGGGATACGCAGTATTTT; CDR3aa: CASSQGGGRDTQYF
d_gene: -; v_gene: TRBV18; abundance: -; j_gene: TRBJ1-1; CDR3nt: TGTGCCAGCTCAAGCGGGATCTCCACTGAAGCTTTCTTT; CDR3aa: CASSSGISTEAFF
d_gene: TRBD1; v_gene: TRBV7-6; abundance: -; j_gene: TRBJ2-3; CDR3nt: TGTGCCAGCAGCTTAGGACAGGGGGCAGATACGCAGTATTTT; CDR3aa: CASSLGQGADTQYF
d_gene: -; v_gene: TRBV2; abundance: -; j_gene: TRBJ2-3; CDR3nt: TGTGCCAGCAGTGGGGCTTGGGGCACAGATACGCAGTATTTT; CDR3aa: CASSGAWGTDTQYF
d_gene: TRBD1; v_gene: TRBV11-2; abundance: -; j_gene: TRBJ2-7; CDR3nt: TGTGCCAGCAGTCCTTCGACAGGGACCTACGAGCAGTACTTC; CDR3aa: CASSPSTGTYEQYF
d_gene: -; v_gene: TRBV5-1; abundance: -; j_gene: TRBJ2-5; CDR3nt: TGCGCCAGCAGCTTACCGGGAGTGGTGGAGACCCAGTACTTC; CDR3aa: CASSLPGVVETQYF
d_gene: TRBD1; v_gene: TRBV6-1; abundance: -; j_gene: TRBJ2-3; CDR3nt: TGTGCCAGCGACAGGCTTACAGGGGCAGATACGCAGTATTTT; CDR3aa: CASDRLTGADTQYF
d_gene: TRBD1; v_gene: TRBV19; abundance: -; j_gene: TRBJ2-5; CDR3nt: TGTGCCAGTAGTCTCTACACCGGGACAGGGGCCGAGACCCAGTACTTC; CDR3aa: CASSLYTGTGAETQYF